Following are 19 T cell receptor beta chains from one sample sequenced in a study of blood T cell repertoires in COVID-19. Measured with immunoSEQ multiplex PCR; TCRdb has only the in-frame clones, and not every one. The data contain under 85,000 clones, more than 70% of them singletons. Input material: peripheral blood. These receptors were taken from a man aged 45-60 years with active COVID-19.

This clone was counted ten times or more. The V call is TRBV5-4, the J call TRBJ2-7; TRBD2 might be the D (6 bases). V lost 2 bases to trimming and J lost 2 bases, with 11 bases between them. Germline values: CDR1 SGHNT, CDR2 YYREEE (reference sequence). The CDR3 extends over 14 amino acids. DNA for the CDR3: TGTGCCAGCAGCTTTTCGGGACTCACCTACGAGCAGTACTTC. Its translation: CASSFSGLTYEQYF.

This rearrangement joins TRBV6-5 to TRBJ1-1; D unresolved. The CDR3 covers 15 residues. Germline V gives CDR1 MNHEY, CDR2 SVGAGI. The V gene lost 5 bases and the J gene lost 1 base, with 14 bases spanning the gap. CDR3 sequence reads: CASSTATDGNTEAFF. CDR3 sequence (DNA): TGTGCCAGCAGTACTGCAACAGACGGGAACACTGAAGCTTTCTTT.

The chain combines TRBV7-7 with TRBJ2-5; 15 bases are shared with TRBD2. The CDR3 covers 20 residues. After removal of 5 bases from V and 1 base from J, the junction contained 14 bases not matched to a gene. Germline-derived CDR1 and CDR2 are SSHAT and FNYEAQ (reference sequence). CDR3 nucleotides: TGTGCCAGCAGCCCACGAGTCCCGGGACTAGCGGGAGGACTCCAAGAGACCCAGTACTTC. This codes for CASSPRVPGLAGGLQETQYF.

The rearrangement links TRBV6-5 to TRBJ2-7; weak D call: TRBD2 (5 bases). This CDR3 comprises 11 residues. Germline V gene sequence: CDR1 MNHEY, CDR2 SVGAGI. V was pared by 6 bases and J by 6 bases, with 9 bases between. The CDR3 here is CASRASLEQYF. The CDR3 DNA follows: TGTGCCAGCAGAGCTAGCCTCGAGCAGTACTTC.

The chain links TRBV7-9 to TRBJ1-2; perhaps TRBD1 as D (5 bases). The CDR3 extends over 14 amino acids. Trimming removed 4 bases at V and 4 bases at J, with 13 bases between. Germline V gene sequence: CDR1 SEHNR, CDR2 FQNEAQ (reference sequence). CDR3 region: CASSYTTGFYGYTF. As DNA, the CDR3 is TGTGCCAGCAGCTATACCACAGGCTTCTATGGCTACACCTTC.

The CDR3 DNA is TGCAGCGTCCCGGGACTACACTACAATGAGCAGTTCTTC. This gives the protein CSVPGLHYNEQFF. J is TRBJ2-1 and V is TRBV29-1; TRBD2 matches 7 bases. Germline CDR1 is SQVTM and CDR2 is ANQGSEA. CDR3 length: 13 amino acids. V was pared by 6 bases and J by 3 bases, with 5 bases of the junction left unmatched.

The V call is TRBV24-1, the J call TRBJ1-3; D is perhaps TRBD1 (6 bases). Germline loops: CDR1 KGHDR, CDR2 SFDVKD. Between the trimmed V and J ends, which lost 9 bases and 1 base, there was a span of 15 bases. The length of the CDR3 is 15 residues. CDR3 loop: CATCRTVHSGNTIYF. The CDR3 coding sequence is TGTGCCACCTGCAGGACAGTTCATTCTGGAAACACCATATATTTT.

J is TRBJ2-5 and V is TRBV7-7; TRBD2 aligns across 14 bases. The CDR3 consists of 15 residues. Germline CDR1 SSHAT, CDR2 FNYEAQ (reference sequence). J lost 5 bases, V lost 5 bases, and 4 bases had no gene match. CDR3 sequence (DNA): TGTGCCAGCAGCCAACGACTAGCGGGGGGGGAGACCCAGTACTTC. Protein: CASSQRLAGGETQYF.

There are a few counts of this clone. DNA of the CDR3: TGTGCCAGCAACAGGGACAGGGTCGACTATGGCTACACCTTC. Protein product: CASNRDRVDYGYTF. The V gene is TRBV5-6, the J gene TRBJ1-2; 9 positions agree with TRBD1. This CDR3 spans 14 amino acids. The germline gives CDR1 SGHDT, CDR2 YYEEEE. With 6 bases clipped from V and 3 bases from J, the junction kept 6 bases outside the gene matches. Full variable domain (outside the CDR3, taken from reference TRBV5-6 and TRBJ1-2): DAGVTQSPTHLIKTRGQQVTLRCSPKSGHDTVSWYQQALGQGPQFIFQYYEEEERQRGNFPDRFSGHQFPNYSSELNVNALLLGDSALYLCASNRDRVDYGYTFGSGTRLTVV.

This clone was picked up a small number of times. This chain connects TRBV3-1 (or the pseudogene TRBV3-2) to TRBJ2-7; the D gene is possibly TRBD1 (6 bases). V lost 0 bases, J lost 4 bases, and 13 bases lay in between. This CDR3 region has 15 residues. Germline lookup yields CDR1 LGHDT and CDR2 YNNKEL (reference sequence). CDR3 loop: CASSQDKGRGYEQYF. The CDR3 DNA follows: TGTGCCAGCAGCCAAGATAAAGGCAGGGGATACGAGCAGTACTTC.

This clone was counted a single time. The J gene is TRBJ2-2, the V gene TRBV5-1; 9 nucleotides agree with TRBD2. CDR1 is SGHRS and CDR2 is YFSETQ in the germline V gene. This CDR3 spans 16 amino acids. Trimming removed 4 bases from V and 4 bases from J; junction bases left unmatched: 8. This CDR3 is CASSLGGGASTGELFF. The CDR3 nucleotides read TGCGCCAGCAGCCTAGGCGGGGGGGCGAGCACCGGGGAGCTGTTTTTT.

The chain combines TRBV9 with TRBJ2-2, with 9 bases that match TRBD1. Germline V gene data show CDR1 as SGDLS and CDR2 as YYNGEE. The ends lost 3 bases at V and 4 bases at J; junction bases unmatched: 7. The CDR3 loop spans 16 amino acids. The CDR3 DNA reads TGTGCCAGCAGCGCAACAGGGGGCCCTAGCACCGGGGAGCTGTTTTTT. It is translated as CASSATGGPSTGELFF.

The chain combines TRBV7-2 with TRBJ1-3; D is perhaps TRBD1 (5 bases). The CDR3 is made up of 18 amino acids. V lost 1 base to trimming and J lost 0 bases, with 16 bases between them. CDR1 is SGHTA, CDR2 FQGNSA, per germline. The CDR3 here is CASSLGPTGPSSGNTIYF. DNA for the CDR3: TGTGCCAGCAGCTTAGGTCCCACAGGTCCGAGCTCTGGAAACACCATATATTTT.

This chain links TRBV28 with TRBJ1-4; D call uncertain. Looked up from germline, CDR1 is MDHEN and CDR2 is SYDVKM. The CDR3 loop spans 16 amino acids. V lost 4 bases and J 0 bases, leaving 12 bases between the germline ends. CDR3 sequence (DNA): TGTGCCAGCAGTTCTAACGACGGGGCAACTAATGAAAAACTGTTTTTT. Translated: CASSSNDGATNEKLFF.

This sequence joins TRBV4-2 and TRBJ1-2; 7 bases are shared with TRBD1. With V trimmed by 1 base and J by 6 bases, 11 bases remained unmatched. This CDR3 is 16 amino acids long. Germline CDR1 reads LGHNA; CDR2 reads YNFKEQ. CDR3 nucleotides: TGTGCCAGCAGCCAAGGAACAGGGGCACCATACGATGGCTACACCTTC. Residues: CASSQGTGAPYDGYTF.

The rearrangement links TRBV28 to TRBJ2-5; 9 bases agree with TRBD2. The length of the CDR3 is 15 residues. Germline lookup yields CDR1 MDHEN and CDR2 SYDVKM. V gave up 2 bases and J gave up 5 bases; unmatched junction bases: 6. In nucleotides, the CDR3 is TGTGCCAGCAGTTTAGGCGGGAGGGCCCGTGAGACCCAGTACTTC. This codes for CASSLGGRARETQYF.

The chain combines TRBV10-3 with TRBJ1-5; 8 positions agree with TRBD1. The CDR3 length is 16 residues. Germline CDR1 and CDR2: ENHRY and SYGVKD. Unmatched junction bases numbered 8, after V lost 7 bases and J lost 0 bases. The CDR3: CAITSPGQDSNQPQHF. Here the CDR3 DNA reads TGTGCCATCACCTCTCCGGGACAGGATAGCAATCAGCCCCAGCATTTT.

The chain employs TRBV5-4 and TRBJ1-6; D is perhaps TRBD1 (5 bases). Trimming took off 0 bases at V and 7 bases at J, with 14 bases between the two ends. The CDR3 consists of 16 residues. Germline V CDR1 and CDR2: SGHNT, YYREEE (reference sequence). CDR3 sequence (DNA): TGTGCCAGCAGCTTGGTGATAGTGGCAGGGAATTCACCCCTCCACTTT. Translated: CASSLVIVAGNSPLHF.

The chain joins TRBV4-1 to TRBJ2-1, with 8 bases fitting TRBD2. V was clipped by 5 bases and J by 4 bases; unmatched bases: 10. The V gene's germline CDR1 is MGHRA and CDR2 YSYEKL. The CDR3 loop spans 16 amino acids. CDR3 sequence (DNA): TGCGCCAGCAGCGGGGGCGGGACTAGGGGATACAATGAGCAGTTCTTC. Its protein product is CASSGGGTRGYNEQFF.